These T cell receptor beta chains were read from a single sample in a study of shared clonotypes between healthy human individuals. Sequenced by immunoSEQ multiplex PCR; TCRdb stores in-frame clones only, minus some. The table lists approximately 720,000 clones, about 91% of them singletons. Sequencing was done on a sample of naive CD8+ T cells sorted from blood. These receptors all stem from a man aged 25-45 years in good health. Each CDR3 is given with its conserved first and last residue. A D gene is named only where the DNA matches it firmly. For some rows the clone size is stated as once, few or many, or as a class when expanded; others skip it.

d_gene	j_gene	v_gene	abundance	CDR3aa	CDR3nt
TRBD2	TRBJ2-5	TRBV7-2	.	CASARGSREGIGQETQYF	TGTGCCAGCGCCAGAGGGTCGCGGGAGGGCATAGGGCAAGAGACCCAGTACTTC
TRBD2	TRBJ2-7	TRBV28	.	CASSLMTSGSYEQYF	TGTGCCAGCAGTTTAATGACTAGCGGGAGCTACGAGCAGTACTTC
.	TRBJ1-5	TRBV2	.	CASSWGDNQPQHF	TGTGCCAGCAGTTGGGGGGATAATCAGCCCCAGCATTTT
.	TRBJ2-2	TRBV7-3	.	CASSFSTGELFF	TGTGCCAGCAGCTTTAGTACCGGGGAGCTGTTTTTT
.	TRBJ2-1	TRBV25-1	.	CAATGGNYNEQFF	TGTGCCGCCACCGGGGGAAACTACAATGAGCAGTTCTTC
.	TRBJ1-5	TRBV28	.	CASSLVAVSNQPQHF	TGTGCCAGCAGTTTGGTCGCCGTTAGCAATCAGCCCCAGCATTTT
.	TRBJ1-1	TRBV7-2	once	CASSFGRTAVVGAFF	TGTGCCAGCAGCTTTGGGCGGACAGCCGTCGTGGGAGCTTTCTTT
.	TRBJ2-7	TRBV7-9	.	CASSLIASSYEQYF	TGTGCCAGCAGCTTAATCGCGAGCTCCTACGAGCAGTACTTC
.	TRBJ2-7	TRBV9	.	CASSPGRGYEQYF	TGTGCCAGCTCCCCCGGACGTGGGTACGAGCAGTACTTC
TRBD1	TRBJ2-7	TRBV7-9	.	CASSPGQRLYEQYF	TGTGCCAGCAGCCCGGGACAGAGACTCTACGAGCAGTACTTC
TRBD1	TRBJ2-7	TRBV27	.	CASSLTTGVIYEQYF	TGTGCCAGCAGTTTAACGACAGGGGTTATTTACGAGCAGTACTTC
.	TRBJ2-7	TRBV29-1	.	CSAAGTSYEQYF	TGCAGCGCTGCAGGGACAAGCTACGAGCAGTACTTC
.	TRBJ2-5	TRBV11-2	.	CASSLDGGVETQYF	TGTGCCAGCAGCTTAGACGGCGGTGTTGAGACCCAGTACTTC
.	TRBJ2-3	TRBV5-4	.	CASSLNGNTDTQYF	TGTGCCAGCAGCTTGAACGGCAACACAGATACGCAGTATTTT
TRBD2	TRBJ2-1	TRBV27	few	CASSSGTSGFYEQFF	TGTGCCAGCAGTTCTGGGACTAGCGGGTTCTATGAGCAGTTCTTC